The clone carrying this T cell receptor beta chain was seen at least ten times. The data were obtained in a study of T cells in Graves' hyperthyroidism and ophthalmopathy. This CDR3 is built from 15 residues. Trimming at V came to 6 bases and at J to 5 bases, leaving 12 bases not matched to a gene. The germline CDR1 and CDR2 sequences are MDHEN and SYDVKM. Using RNA transcripts as the source, TCR beta CDR3 regions were amplified. The primer set for the first-round RT-PCR of the TCR CDR3 was HTBI. A single record per CDR3 protein comes from TCRdb applying MiXCR to the multiplex PCR reads. The profile shows 300,000 to 450,000 distinct CDR3 sequences, roughly 13% of them singletons.

The TCR originated in a man between 25 and 39 years old with Graves' hyperthyroidism that later progressed to Graves' ophthalmopathy. The V gene is TRBV28, the J gene TRBJ2-5; 7 bases match TRBD2. Sequenced material: blood. This chain's CDR3 is CASRDLWGGVETQYF. The DNA of the CDR3 is TGTGCCAGCAGAGACCTATGGGGGGGGGTGGAGACCCAGTACTTC.